These T cell receptor beta chains were read from a single sample in a study of cytomegalovirus exposure and HLA in healthy donors. Data came from immunoSEQ multiplex PCR; TCRdb stores just in-frame clones and leaves some out. The sample has some 140,000 clones, more than 75% seen once. The sequenced material came from PBMCs. These TCRs come from a man aged 25-45 years in good health and CMV-seropositive. The CDR3 runs from the conserved cysteine through the conserved F or W. The D gene is left open where the match is weak. Part of the rows lack a size; the others show once, few, many or a class for expanded clones.

v_call: TRBV23-1
d_call: TRBD2
j_call: TRBJ2-7
clone_size: -
cdr3_aa: CASSQGLAGASPYEQYF
cdr3_nt: TGCGCCAGCAGTCAAGGACTAGCGGGAGCGTCCCCCTACGAGCAGTACTTC

v_call: TRBV30
d_call: TRBD2
j_call: TRBJ2-1
clone_size: once
cdr3_aa: CASPGASGGTNEQFF
cdr3_nt: TGTGCCTCCCCAGGGGCTAGCGGGGGGACTAATGAGCAGTTCTTC

v_call: TRBV5-5
d_call: TRBD1
j_call: TRBJ1-5
clone_size: few
cdr3_aa: CASSLQGNNQPQHF
cdr3_nt: TGTGCCAGCAGTCTACAGGGGAACAATCAGCCCCAGCATTTT

v_call: TRBV9
d_call: TRBD2
j_call: TRBJ2-1
clone_size: few
cdr3_aa: CASSVGGGPYNEQFF
cdr3_nt: TGTGCCAGCAGCGTAGGGGGGGGTCCTTACAATGAGCAGTTCTTC

v_call: TRBV11-3
d_call: -
j_call: TRBJ1-1
clone_size: -
cdr3_aa: CASSRRGGPNTEAFF
cdr3_nt: TGTGCCAGCAGCCGCCGGGGGGGTCCGAACACTGAAGCTTTCTTT

v_call: TRBV21-1
d_call: -
j_call: TRBJ2-7
clone_size: -
cdr3_aa: CASSKPGLAGGPHSYEQYF
cdr3_nt: TGTGCCAGCAGCAAACCTGGACTAGCGGGAGGGCCCCACTCCTACGAGCAGTACTTC

v_call: TRBV5-1
d_call: TRBD2
j_call: TRBJ2-1
clone_size: -
cdr3_aa: CASTERGSSYNEQFF
cdr3_nt: TGCGCCAGCACAGAGCGGGGGAGCTCCTACAATGAGCAGTTCTTC

v_call: TRBV19
d_call: TRBD1
j_call: TRBJ1-4
clone_size: -
cdr3_aa: CASSIGQGNEKLFF
cdr3_nt: TGTGCCAGTAGTATAGGACAGGGGAATGAAAAACTGTTTTTT

v_call: TRBV4-3
d_call: TRBD1
j_call: TRBJ1-4
clone_size: few
cdr3_aa: CASSQDTQGDEKLFF
cdr3_nt: TGCGCCAGCAGCCAAGACACCCAGGGGGATGAAAAACTGTTTTTT

v_call: TRBV23-1
d_call: TRBD1
j_call: TRBJ2-7
clone_size: -
cdr3_aa: CASSQRTGDEQYF
cdr3_nt: TGCGCCAGCAGTCAACGGACAGGAGACGAGCAGTACTTC

v_call: TRBV6-6
d_call: -
j_call: TRBJ2-7
clone_size: few
cdr3_aa: CASSYAKDEQYF
cdr3_nt: TGTGCCAGCAGTTACGCTAAAGACGAGCAGTACTTC

v_call: TRBV5-6
d_call: -
j_call: TRBJ2-5
clone_size: once
cdr3_aa: CASSLAGGIQETQYF
cdr3_nt: TGTGCCAGCAGCTTGGCCGGGGGTATCCAAGAGACCCAGTACTTC

v_call: TRBV9
d_call: TRBD2
j_call: TRBJ2-7
clone_size: -
cdr3_aa: CASSAGLAGVYEQYF
cdr3_nt: TGTGCCAGCAGCGCGGGACTAGCGGGGGTCTACGAGCAGTACTTC

v_call: TRBV9
d_call: TRBD1
j_call: TRBJ1-6
clone_size: -
cdr3_aa: CASSVSQGADNSPLHF
cdr3_nt: TGTGCCAGCAGCGTAAGTCAGGGGGCAGATAATTCACCCCTCCACTTT

v_call: TRBV11-1
d_call: TRBD2
j_call: TRBJ2-3
clone_size: -
cdr3_aa: CASSQTLAGGGDTQYF
cdr3_nt: TGTGCCAGCAGCCAAACCCTAGCGGGAGGTGGAGATACGCAGTATTTT

v_call: TRBV10-3
d_call: TRBD1
j_call: TRBJ1-1
clone_size: -
cdr3_aa: CAISDGTVDTEAFF
cdr3_nt: TGTGCCATCAGTGATGGGACAGTCGACACTGAAGCTTTCTTT

v_call: TRBV27
d_call: TRBD1
j_call: TRBJ1-2
clone_size: -
cdr3_aa: CASSSRIQGVVYGYTF
cdr3_nt: TGTGCCAGCAGTAGCCGAATACAGGGGGTAGTCTATGGCTACACCTTC

v_call: TRBV6-5
d_call: -
j_call: TRBJ1-2
clone_size: few
cdr3_aa: CASSYASNYGYTF
cdr3_nt: TGTGCCAGCAGTTACGCCAGTAACTATGGCTACACCTTC

v_call: TRBV11-2
d_call: TRBD1
j_call: TRBJ2-5
clone_size: -
cdr3_aa: CASSLGANRGRETQYF
cdr3_nt: TGTGCCAGCAGCTTAGGAGCCAACAGGGGGCGTGAGACCCAGTACTTC

v_call: TRBV27
d_call: -
j_call: TRBJ2-5
clone_size: -
cdr3_aa: CASSLHRDATGETQYF
cdr3_nt: TGTGCCAGCAGTCTCCACAGGGATGCAACGGGAGAGACCCAGTACTTC

v_call: TRBV2
d_call: -
j_call: TRBJ2-5
clone_size: -
cdr3_aa: CASSEAQGSRETQYF
cdr3_nt: TGTGCCAGCAGTGAAGCCCAGGGCTCACGGGAGACCCAGTACTTC

v_call: TRBV30
d_call: -
j_call: TRBJ2-2
clone_size: once
cdr3_aa: CAWNVRPNTGELFF
cdr3_nt: TGTGCCTGGAATGTGAGGCCGAACACCGGGGAGCTGTTTTTT

v_call: TRBV28
d_call: TRBD1
j_call: TRBJ1-4
clone_size: few
cdr3_aa: CASTTTGVSEKLFF
cdr3_nt: TGTGCCAGCACCACGACAGGGGTCAGTGAAAAACTGTTTTTT

v_call: TRBV12-5
d_call: -
j_call: TRBJ1-3
clone_size: -
cdr3_aa: CASGLNVGASGNTIYF
cdr3_nt: TGTGCTAGTGGTTTAAACGTCGGTGCCTCTGGAAACACCATATATTTT

v_call: TRBV18
d_call: TRBD2
j_call: TRBJ2-7
clone_size: -
cdr3_aa: CASSPAGGEQYF
cdr3_nt: TGTGCCAGCTCACCAGCCGGGGGGGAGCAGTACTTC

v_call: TRBV15
d_call: TRBD1
j_call: TRBJ2-2
clone_size: -
cdr3_aa: CATSSSRTGVTGELFF
cdr3_nt: TGTGCCACCAGCAGTTCGAGGACAGGGGTGACCGGGGAGCTGTTTTTT

v_call: TRBV5-4
d_call: TRBD1
j_call: TRBJ1-3
clone_size: -
cdr3_aa: CASSKDRASSGNTIYF
cdr3_nt: TGTGCCAGCAGCAAGGACAGGGCGAGCTCTGGAAACACCATATATTTT

v_call: TRBV15
d_call: TRBD1
j_call: TRBJ1-5
clone_size: -
cdr3_aa: CATSRGDRGLLAQHF
cdr3_nt: TGTGCCACCAGCAGAGGGGACAGGGGACTACTAGCCCAGCATTTT

v_call: TRBV7-2
d_call: -
j_call: TRBJ2-5
clone_size: -
cdr3_aa: CASSLAGSARVGETQYF
cdr3_nt: TGTGCCAGCAGCTTAGCCGGGTCAGCGCGAGTCGGGGAGACCCAGTACTTC

v_call: TRBV5-1
d_call: -
j_call: TRBJ1-2
clone_size: -
cdr3_aa: CASSLNPRTEGGYTF
cdr3_nt: TGCGCCAGCAGCTTGAACCCTAGGACAGAGGGTGGCTACACCTTC

v_call: TRBV12-5
d_call: TRBD1
j_call: TRBJ2-2
clone_size: -
cdr3_aa: CASGQRTGATGELFF
cdr3_nt: TGTGCTAGTGGTCAACGGACAGGCGCTACCGGGGAGCTGTTTTTT

v_call: TRBV7-8
d_call: TRBD2
j_call: TRBJ2-6
clone_size: once
cdr3_aa: CASSLVVAGAGANVLTF
cdr3_nt: TGTGCCAGCAGCTTAGTGGTAGCGGGAGCCGGGGCCAACGTCCTGACTTTC

v_call: TRBV20-1
d_call: -
j_call: TRBJ2-7
clone_size: -
cdr3_aa: CSASDGRGQYF
cdr3_nt: TGCAGTGCTAGCGATGGGCGGGGGCAGTACTTC

v_call: TRBV5-5
d_call: -
j_call: TRBJ1-3
clone_size: few
cdr3_aa: CASSSGPGNTIYF
cdr3_nt: TGTGCCAGCAGCTCCGGTCCTGGAAACACCATATATTTT

v_call: TRBV28
d_call: -
j_call: TRBJ1-5
clone_size: few
cdr3_aa: CASSSLGAPQHF
cdr3_nt: TGTGCCAGCAGTTCACTGGGCGCACCCCAGCATTTT

v_call: TRBV9
d_call: TRBD1
j_call: TRBJ2-7
clone_size: -
cdr3_aa: CASSVGDSSYEQYF
cdr3_nt: TGTGCCAGCAGCGTAGGGGACAGCTCCTACGAGCAGTACTTC

v_call: TRBV4-1
d_call: TRBD2
j_call: TRBJ2-5
clone_size: -
cdr3_aa: CASSPLAGGGGETQYF
cdr3_nt: TGCGCCAGCAGCCCTCTAGCGGGAGGTGGAGGAGAGACCCAGTACTTC

v_call: TRBV7-9
d_call: TRBD1
j_call: TRBJ1-4
clone_size: -
cdr3_aa: CASSTGQAGEKLFF
cdr3_nt: TGTGCCAGCAGCACGGGACAGGCGGGTGAAAAACTGTTTTTT

v_call: TRBV5-4
d_call: -
j_call: TRBJ2-2
clone_size: -
cdr3_aa: CASSLEGDTGELFF
cdr3_nt: TGTGCCAGCAGCTTAGAAGGAGACACCGGGGAGCTGTTTTTT

v_call: TRBV5-4
d_call: TRBD2
j_call: TRBJ2-7
clone_size: -
cdr3_aa: CASKGGSSPYEQYF
cdr3_nt: TGTGCCAGCAAAGGCGGGAGTTCCCCCTACGAGCAGTACTTC

v_call: TRBV27
d_call: -
j_call: TRBJ1-5
clone_size: -
cdr3_aa: CASSSPYSNQPQHF
cdr3_nt: TGTGCCAGCAGTTCCCCCTATAGCAATCAGCCCCAGCATTTT

v_call: TRBV7-2
d_call: -
j_call: TRBJ1-2
clone_size: few
cdr3_aa: CASTGVGNYGYTF
cdr3_nt: TGTGCCAGCACCGGGGTGGGGAACTATGGCTACACCTTC

v_call: TRBV30
d_call: -
j_call: TRBJ1-2
clone_size: -
cdr3_aa: CAWEKADRQANYGYTF
cdr3_nt: TGTGCCTGGGAAAAAGCGGACAGACAAGCTAACTATGGCTACACCTTC

v_call: TRBV9
d_call: -
j_call: TRBJ2-1
clone_size: -
cdr3_aa: CASSDSSVEQFF
cdr3_nt: TGTGCCAGCAGCGATTCTAGCGTTGAGCAGTTCTTC

v_call: TRBV15
d_call: -
j_call: TRBJ2-3
clone_size: -
cdr3_aa: CATSREPVATDTQYF
cdr3_nt: TGTGCCACCAGCAGAGAACCCGTGGCCACAGATACGCAGTATTTT

v_call: TRBV28
d_call: TRBD1
j_call: TRBJ2-7
clone_size: -
cdr3_aa: CASSLRGFGTGFFSLYEQYF
cdr3_nt: TGTGCCAGCAGTTTAAGAGGCTTCGGGACAGGTTTTTTTTCCCTATACGAGCAGTACTTC

v_call: TRBV18
d_call: -
j_call: TRBJ1-4
clone_size: -
cdr3_aa: CASSLRLRDEKLFF
cdr3_nt: TGTGCCAGCTCACTACGACTGAGGGATGAAAAACTGTTTTTT

v_call: TRBV27
d_call: -
j_call: TRBJ1-2
clone_size: -
cdr3_aa: CASSLLGVANYGYTF
cdr3_nt: TGTGCCAGCAGTTTGTTAGGGGTAGCTAACTATGGCTACACCTTC

v_call: TRBV27
d_call: -
j_call: TRBJ1-2
clone_size: few
cdr3_aa: CASSLGKGVGYTF
cdr3_nt: TGTGCCAGCAGTTTAGGAAAAGGGGTTGGCTACACCTTC

v_call: TRBV6-5
d_call: TRBD2
j_call: TRBJ2-1
clone_size: -
cdr3_aa: CASSYRLAVINEQFF
cdr3_nt: TGTGCCAGCAGTTACCGACTAGCGGTAATCAATGAGCAGTTCTTC